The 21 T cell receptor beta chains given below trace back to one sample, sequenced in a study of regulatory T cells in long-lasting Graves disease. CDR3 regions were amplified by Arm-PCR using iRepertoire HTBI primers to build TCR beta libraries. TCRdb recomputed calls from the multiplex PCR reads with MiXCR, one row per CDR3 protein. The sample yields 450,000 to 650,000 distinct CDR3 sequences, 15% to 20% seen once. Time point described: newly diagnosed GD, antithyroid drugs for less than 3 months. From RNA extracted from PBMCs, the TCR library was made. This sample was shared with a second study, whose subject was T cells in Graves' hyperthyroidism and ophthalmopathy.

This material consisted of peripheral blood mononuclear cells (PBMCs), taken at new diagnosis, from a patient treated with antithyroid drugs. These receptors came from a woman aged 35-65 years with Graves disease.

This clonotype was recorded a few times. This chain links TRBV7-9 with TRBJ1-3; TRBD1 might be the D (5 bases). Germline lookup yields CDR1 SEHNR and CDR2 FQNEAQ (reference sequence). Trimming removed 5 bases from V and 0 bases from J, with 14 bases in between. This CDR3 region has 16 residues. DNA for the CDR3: TGTGCCAGCAGCACCCCCACAGGATCCTCTGGAAACACCATATATTTT. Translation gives CASSTPTGSSGNTIYF.

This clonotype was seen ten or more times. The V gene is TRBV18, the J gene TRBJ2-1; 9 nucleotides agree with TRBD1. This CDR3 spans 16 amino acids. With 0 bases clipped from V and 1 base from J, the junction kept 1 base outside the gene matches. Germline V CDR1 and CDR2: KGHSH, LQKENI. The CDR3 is CASSPPGQGSYNEQFF. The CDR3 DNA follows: TGTGCCAGCTCACCACCGGGACAGGGTTCCTACAATGAGCAGTTCTTC.

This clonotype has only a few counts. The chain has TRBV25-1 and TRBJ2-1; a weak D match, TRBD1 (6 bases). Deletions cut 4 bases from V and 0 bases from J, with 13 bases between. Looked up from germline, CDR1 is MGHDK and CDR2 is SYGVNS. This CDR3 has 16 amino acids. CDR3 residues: CASSVQDSASYNEQFF. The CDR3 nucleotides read TGTGCCAGCAGTGTACAGGACAGTGCCTCCTACAATGAGCAGTTCTTC. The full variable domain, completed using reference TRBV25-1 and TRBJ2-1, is EADIYQTPRYLVIGTGKKITLECSQTMGHDKMYWYQQDPGMELHLIHYSYGVNSTEKGDLSSESTVSRIRTEHFPLTLESARPSHTSQYLCASSVQDSASYNEQFFGPGTRLTVL.

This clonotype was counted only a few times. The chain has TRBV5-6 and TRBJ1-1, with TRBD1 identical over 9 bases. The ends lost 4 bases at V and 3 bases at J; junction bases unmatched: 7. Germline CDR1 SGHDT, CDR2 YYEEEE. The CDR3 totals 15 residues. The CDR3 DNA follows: TGTGCCAGCAGCATTACAGGGGGCGCGGACACTGAAGCTTTCTTT. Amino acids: CASSITGGADTEAFF.

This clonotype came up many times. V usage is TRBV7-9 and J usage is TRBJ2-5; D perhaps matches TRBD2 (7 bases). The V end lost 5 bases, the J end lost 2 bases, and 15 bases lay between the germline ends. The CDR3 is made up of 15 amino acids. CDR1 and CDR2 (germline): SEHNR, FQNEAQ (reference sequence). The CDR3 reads CASSPRGATQETQYF. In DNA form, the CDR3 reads TGTGCCAGCAGCCCCCGGGGGGCAACACAAGAGACCCAGTACTTC.

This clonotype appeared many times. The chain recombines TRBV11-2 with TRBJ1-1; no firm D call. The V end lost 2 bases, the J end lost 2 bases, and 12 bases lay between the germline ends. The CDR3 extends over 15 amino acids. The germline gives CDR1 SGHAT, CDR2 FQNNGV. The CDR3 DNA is TGTGCCAGCAGCTTAATTGTCAGCCTAAACACTGAAGCTTTCTTT. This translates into CASSLIVSLNTEAFF.

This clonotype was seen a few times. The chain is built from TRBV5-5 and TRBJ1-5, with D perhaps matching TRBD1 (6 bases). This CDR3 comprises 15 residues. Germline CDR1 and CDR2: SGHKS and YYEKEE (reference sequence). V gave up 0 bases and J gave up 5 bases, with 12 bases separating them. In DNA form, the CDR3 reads TGTGCCAGCAGCTTGGACAGGGCATGGGATCAGCCCCAGCATTTT. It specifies CASSLDRAWDQPQHF.

The CDR3 bases are TGTGCCAGCAGCGCGTCCCTGAGCTCCTACAATGAGCAGTTCTTC. Translation: CASSASLSSYNEQFF. The rearrangement joins TRBV7-3 to TRBJ2-1; D not resolved. The germline V gene has CDR1 SGHTA and CDR2 FQGTGA. Trimming removed 5 bases at V and 0 bases at J, with 11 bases between. CDR3 size: 15 residues. The full variable domain, its missing parts supplied by reference TRBV7-3 and TRBJ2-1, is GAGVSQTPSNKVTEKGKYVELRCDPISGHTALYWYRQSLGQGPEFLIYFQGTGAADDSGLPNDRFFAVRPEGSVSTLKIQRTERGDSAVYLCASSASLSSYNEQFFGPGTRLTVL.

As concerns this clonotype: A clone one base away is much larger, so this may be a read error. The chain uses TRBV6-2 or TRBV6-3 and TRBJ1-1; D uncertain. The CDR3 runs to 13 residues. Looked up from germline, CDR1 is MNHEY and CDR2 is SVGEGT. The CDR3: CAGSRTDGTEAFF. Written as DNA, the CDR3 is TGTGCCGGCAGCCGGACGGACGGAACTGAAGCTTTCTTT.

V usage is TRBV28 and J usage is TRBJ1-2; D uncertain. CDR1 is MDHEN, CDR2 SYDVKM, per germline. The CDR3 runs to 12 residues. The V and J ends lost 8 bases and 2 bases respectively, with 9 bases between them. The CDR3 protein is CASGVPNYGYTF. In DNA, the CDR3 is TGTGCCAGCGGGGTCCCGAACTATGGCTACACCTTC.

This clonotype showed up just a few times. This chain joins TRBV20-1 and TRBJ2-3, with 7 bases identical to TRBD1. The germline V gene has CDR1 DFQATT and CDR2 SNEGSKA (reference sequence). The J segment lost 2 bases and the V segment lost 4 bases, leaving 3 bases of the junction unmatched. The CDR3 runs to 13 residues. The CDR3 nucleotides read TGCAGTGCTACAGGGGGATACACAGATACGCAGTATTTT. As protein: CSATGGYTDTQYF.

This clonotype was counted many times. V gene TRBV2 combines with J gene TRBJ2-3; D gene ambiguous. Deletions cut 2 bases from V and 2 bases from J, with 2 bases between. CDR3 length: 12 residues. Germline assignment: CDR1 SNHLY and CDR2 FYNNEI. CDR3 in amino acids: CASSELTDTQYF. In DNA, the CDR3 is TGTGCCAGCAGTGAACTCACAGATACGCAGTATTTT.

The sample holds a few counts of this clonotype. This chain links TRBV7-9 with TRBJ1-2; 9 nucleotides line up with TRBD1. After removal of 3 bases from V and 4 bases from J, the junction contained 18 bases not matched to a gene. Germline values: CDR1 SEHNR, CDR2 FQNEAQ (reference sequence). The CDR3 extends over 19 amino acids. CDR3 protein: CASSFWGEQRQGDLYGYTF. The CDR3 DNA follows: TGTGCCAGCAGCTTCTGGGGCGAGCAGCGACAGGGGGACCTCTATGGCTACACCTTC.

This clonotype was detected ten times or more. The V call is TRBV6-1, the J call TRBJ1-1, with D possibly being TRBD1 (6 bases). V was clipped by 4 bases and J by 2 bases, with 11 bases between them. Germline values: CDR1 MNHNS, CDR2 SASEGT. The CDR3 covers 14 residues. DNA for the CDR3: TGTGCCAGCAGTGGGAGCAGGGGAAACACTGAAGCTTTCTTT. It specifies CASSGSRGNTEAFF.

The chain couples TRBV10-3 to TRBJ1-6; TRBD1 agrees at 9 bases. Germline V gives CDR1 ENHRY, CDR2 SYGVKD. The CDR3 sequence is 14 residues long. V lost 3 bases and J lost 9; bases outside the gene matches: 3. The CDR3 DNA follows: TGTGCCATCAGTGAAGACAGGGGGGGTTCACCCCTCCACTTT. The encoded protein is CAISEDRGGSPLHF.

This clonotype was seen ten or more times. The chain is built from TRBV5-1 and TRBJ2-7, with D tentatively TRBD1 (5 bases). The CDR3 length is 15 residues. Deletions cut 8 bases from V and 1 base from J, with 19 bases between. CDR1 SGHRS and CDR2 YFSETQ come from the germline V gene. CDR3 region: CASQPRGHSSYEQYF. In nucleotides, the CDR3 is TGCGCCAGTCAACCTAGAGGACACAGTTCCTACGAGCAGTACTTC.

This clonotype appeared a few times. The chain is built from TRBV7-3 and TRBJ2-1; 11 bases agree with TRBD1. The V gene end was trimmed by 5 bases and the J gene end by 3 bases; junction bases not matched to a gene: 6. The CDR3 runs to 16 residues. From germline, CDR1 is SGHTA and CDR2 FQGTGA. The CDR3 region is CASSPPGTGGYNEQFF. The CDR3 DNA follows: TGTGCCAGCAGCCCACCGGGGACAGGGGGCTACAATGAGCAGTTCTTC.

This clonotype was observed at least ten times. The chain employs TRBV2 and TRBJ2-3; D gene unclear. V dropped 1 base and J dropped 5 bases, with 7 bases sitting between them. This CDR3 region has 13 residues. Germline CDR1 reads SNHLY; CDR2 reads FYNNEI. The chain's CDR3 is CASSEGLGDTQYF. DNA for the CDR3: TGTGCCAGCAGTGAAGGGTTAGGAGATACGCAGTATTTT.

CDR3 in amino acids: CSSRSPTGDISTQYF. CDR3 nucleotides: TGCAGTTCAAGATCCCCGACAGGGGATATTTCGACCCAGTACTTC. This chain connects TRBV20-1 to TRBJ2-5; TRBD1 matches 8 bases. Germline V gene sequence: CDR1 DFQATT, CDR2 SNEGSKA (reference sequence). This CDR3 is built from 15 residues. After removal of 8 bases from V and 7 bases from J, the junction contained 18 bases not matched to a gene.

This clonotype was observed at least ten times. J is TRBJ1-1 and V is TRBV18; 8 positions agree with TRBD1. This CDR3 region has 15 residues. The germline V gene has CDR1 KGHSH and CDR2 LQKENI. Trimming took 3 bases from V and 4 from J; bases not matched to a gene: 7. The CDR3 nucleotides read TGTGCCAGCTCACCGGGGGACAGGCAGGGCACTGAAGCTTTCTTT. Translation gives CASSPGDRQGTEAFF.

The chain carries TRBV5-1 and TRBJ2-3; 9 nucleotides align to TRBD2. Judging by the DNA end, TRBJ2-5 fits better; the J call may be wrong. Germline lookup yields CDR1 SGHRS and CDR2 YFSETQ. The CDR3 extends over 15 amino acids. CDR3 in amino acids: CASSLSSGGYETQYF. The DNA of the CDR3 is TGCGCCAGCAGCTTAAGTAGCGGGGGATATGAGACCCAGTACTTC.